Ten or more counts support the clone carrying this TCR beta chain. The antigen remains unidentified. V was clipped by 8 bases and J by 6 bases, with 13 bases between them. CDR3 length: 13 residues. These data are taken from a study of CD8 T cells in ankylosing spondylitis. General observations from the study: Peripheral blood held disease-linked clones only at relatively low frequency, and these were CD8+. From matched ankylosing spondylitis synovial fluid, disease-linked clones were reportedly recovered at significantly enriched levels. Ankylosing spondylitis blood appeared to be characterized by a TCR beta motif of fewer than ten highly homologous variants.

By quantitative 5'-RACE with molecular barcodes, the TCR beta libraries were made. TCRdb used MiXCR to reprocess the 5' RACE reads, holding one entry per CDR3 protein. The sample consists of under 300,000 distinct CDR3 sequences, about 11% of them appearing once. The source is a male donor with ankylosing spondylitis or in good health (not recorded which). V usage is TRBV12-3 or TRBV12-4 and J usage is TRBJ2-2; TRBD1 might be the D (5 bases). What was sequenced was blood, either unsorted or a sorted T cell fraction (not recorded which). CDR3 DNA sequence: TGTGCCAGCCAAGGGGCGGCGGCCGGGGAGCTGTTTTTT. Amino acids: CASQGAAAGELFF.